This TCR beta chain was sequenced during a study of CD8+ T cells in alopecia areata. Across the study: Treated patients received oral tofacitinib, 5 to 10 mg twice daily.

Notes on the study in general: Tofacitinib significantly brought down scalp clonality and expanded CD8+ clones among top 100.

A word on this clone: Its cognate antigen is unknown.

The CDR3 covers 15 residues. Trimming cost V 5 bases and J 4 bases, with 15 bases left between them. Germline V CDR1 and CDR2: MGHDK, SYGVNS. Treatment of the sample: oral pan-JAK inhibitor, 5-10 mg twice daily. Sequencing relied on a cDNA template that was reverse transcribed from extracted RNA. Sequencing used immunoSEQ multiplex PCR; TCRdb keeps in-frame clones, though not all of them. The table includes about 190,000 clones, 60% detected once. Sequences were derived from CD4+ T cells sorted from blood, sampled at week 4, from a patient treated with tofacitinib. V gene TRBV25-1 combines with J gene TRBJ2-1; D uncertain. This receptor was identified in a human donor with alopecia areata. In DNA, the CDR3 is TGTGCCAGCAGTATTAGGTCGGACGGATACAATGAGCAGTTCTTC. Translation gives CASSIRSDGYNEQFF.